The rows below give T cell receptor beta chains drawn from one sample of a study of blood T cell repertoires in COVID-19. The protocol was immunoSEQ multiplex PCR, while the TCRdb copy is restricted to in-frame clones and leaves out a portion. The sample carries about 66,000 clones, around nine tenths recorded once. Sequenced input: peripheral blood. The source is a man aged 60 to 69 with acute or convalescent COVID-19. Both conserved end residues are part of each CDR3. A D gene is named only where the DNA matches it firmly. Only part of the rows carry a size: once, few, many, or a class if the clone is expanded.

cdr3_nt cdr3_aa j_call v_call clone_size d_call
TGCGCCAGCAGCTTGGCGGACAGGGGGGAGCAGTACTTC CASSLADRGEQYF TRBJ2-7 TRBV5-1 once TRBD1
TGTGCCAGCAGTTCGGGGGTGAGCTACGAGCAGTACTTC CASSSGVSYEQYF TRBJ2-7 TRBV7-2 - -
TGCGCCAGCGGGACAGGTTCCCAAGAGACCCAGTACTTC CASGTGSQETQYF TRBJ2-5 TRBV5-1 - TRBD1
TGTGCCAGCAGTTACTTCAGGGGGACAGAGACCCAGTACTTC CASSYFRGTETQYF TRBJ2-5 TRBV6-5 - TRBD1
TGTGCCAGCAGTGAGGGGCTGGGAAGTCAGCCCCAGCATTTT CASSEGLGSQPQHF TRBJ1-5 TRBV2 - -
TGTGCCAGTAGCCACCCACAGGGGGGGACTGAAGCTTTCTTT CASSHPQGGTEAFF TRBJ1-1 TRBV19 - TRBD1
TGCGCCAGCAGCTCGGCTGGCGCCGGAGACACCATATATTTT CASSSAGAGDTIYF TRBJ1-3 TRBV5-1 - -
TGTGCCAGCAGTAGGACAGCTGGGGACAATCAGCCCCAGCATTTT CASSRTAGDNQPQHF TRBJ1-5 TRBV2 - -
TGCGCCAGCTCACATATAGGGACAGGCTATGGCTACACCTTC CASSHIGTGYGYTF TRBJ1-2 TRBV4-1 - TRBD1
TGTGCCAGCAGCCCGGACAGGGGTAGCACAGATACGCAGTATTTT CASSPDRGSTDTQYF TRBJ2-3 TRBV9 - TRBD1
TGTGCCAGCAGCGTAGGGGACAGTAGCAATCAGCCCCAGCATTTT CASSVGDSSNQPQHF TRBJ1-5 TRBV9 - TRBD1
TGTGCCATCAGTGAGTCGAGCAGGACTCGTAACTATGGCTACACCTTC CAISESSRTRNYGYTF TRBJ1-2 TRBV10-3 - -
TGCGCCAGCAGTGAGATTGGGACAGTGAGTATCGGCTACACCTTC CASSEIGTVSIGYTF TRBJ1-2 TRBV10-2 - TRBD1
TGTGCCAGCAGGGGACAGGGCTATGGCTACACCTTC CASRGQGYGYTF TRBJ1-2 TRBV6-5 - TRBD1
TGTGCCAGCAGCTCGCGACAGATCTTCAGCTATGGCTACACCTTC CASSSRQIFSYGYTF TRBJ1-2 TRBV5-6 - -
TGTGCCACCAGTGAGCTAGACAGGGCCGGTGATGAGCAGTTCTTC CATSELDRAGDEQFF TRBJ2-1 TRBV24-1 - TRBD1
TGTGCCAGCGGCCCAGCTTATAGCAATCAGCCCCAGCATTTT CASGPAYSNQPQHF TRBJ1-5 TRBV7-8 - -
TGCGCCAGCAGCCAGCCCACAGGGTTAGGCAATCAGCCCCAGCATTTT CASSQPTGLGNQPQHF TRBJ1-5 TRBV4-1 - -
TGTGCCAGCAGCCGGGGACAGAACTACGAGCAGTACTTC CASSRGQNYEQYF TRBJ2-7 TRBV7-3 - TRBD1
TGTGCCAGCAGTCTACAGGCTTTCTTT CASSLQAFF TRBJ1-1 TRBV2 - -
TGTGCCAGCAGCCTCAGGGGGCCACTCTCTGGGGCCAACGTCCTGACTTTC CASSLRGPLSGANVLTF TRBJ2-6 TRBV14 - TRBD1
TGTGCTAGTGGTTCGACAGGGGGCGAAAGAAGCAATCAGCCCCAGCATTTT CASGSTGGERSNQPQHF TRBJ1-5 TRBV12-5 - TRBD1
TGTGCCAGCAGTGAATTGGGGACAGGGGGACGGGAGCCCCAGCATTTT CASSELGTGGREPQHF TRBJ1-5 TRBV6-1 - TRBD1
TGCGCCAGAACCAGACAGGGGGCATCTGGAAACACCATATATTTT CARTRQGASGNTIYF TRBJ1-3 TRBV10-1 - TRBD1
TGTGCCAGCAGCCTCCTCGGGGGGACTAGCACAGATACGCAGTATTTT CASSLLGGTSTDTQYF TRBJ2-3 TRBV3-1/TRBV3-2 - TRBD2
TGTGCCAGCAGAGGTCCAGGGGACACTGAAGCTTTCTTT CASRGPGDTEAFF TRBJ1-1 TRBV6-5 - -
TGTGCCAGCAGCTTACTAGGGGAATCCACTGAAGCTTTCTTT CASSLLGESTEAFF TRBJ1-1 TRBV7-3 - -
TGTGCCAGCACCGTAGTTGGACAGGGGTATGGCTACACCTTC CASTVVGQGYGYTF TRBJ1-2 TRBV5-6 once TRBD1
TGTGCCAGCAGCGTAGATACTAGCGGGGGTAACAATGAGCAGTTCTTC CASSVDTSGGNNEQFF TRBJ2-1 TRBV9 - TRBD2
TGTGCTAGTGGTTTGGGGACAGGTTTGAACACTGAAGCTTTCTTT CASGLGTGLNTEAFF TRBJ1-1 TRBV12-5 - TRBD1
TGTGCCAGCCCACAAACTCCCCTAGCTAACTATGGCTACACCTTC CASPQTPLANYGYTF TRBJ1-2 TRBV19 - -
TGTGCCAGCAGGCCGGGACAGGGAGGTTCACCCCTCCACTTT CASRPGQGGSPLHF TRBJ1-6 TRBV6-6 - TRBD1
TGCGCCAGCAGCTTACCCAGCGGGCTAAATGAGCAGTTCTTC CASSLPSGLNEQFF TRBJ2-1 TRBV5-1 - -
TGTGCCAGCAGTCGACAAGATCCCTATGGCTACACCTTC CASSRQDPYGYTF TRBJ1-2 TRBV6-5 - -
TGTGCCAGCCTAGACAGACGCTACAACTATGGCTACACCTTC CASLDRRYNYGYTF TRBJ1-2 TRBV6-6 once -
TGTGCCAGCAGCTTAGCCGGGACAGGCAACGAAAAACTGTTTTTT CASSLAGTGNEKLFF TRBJ1-4 TRBV7-8 - TRBD1
TGTGCCATCAGTGAGGGCAGGGGGCTTACCTACAATGAGCAGTTCTTC CAISEGRGLTYNEQFF TRBJ2-1 TRBV10-3 once TRBD1
TGTGCCAGCACCATGGAGGGCGGCACTGAAGCTTTCTTT CASTMEGGTEAFF TRBJ1-1 TRBV2 - -
TGTGCCAGTAGTATTATACGTGTGACAGGGCCGAACACTGAAGCTTTCTTT CASSIIRVTGPNTEAFF TRBJ1-1 TRBV19 - TRBD1
TGTGCCAGTAGTACGGGACAGGATCGGTATGGCTACACCTTC CASSTGQDRYGYTF TRBJ1-2 TRBV19 - TRBD1
TGTGCCATCAGTGAGTCGGCGAGGGACAGACCCTACGAGCAGTACTTC CAISESARDRPYEQYF TRBJ2-7 TRBV10-3 - TRBD1
TGTGCCTGGGCTCTTGGTCAGGGGGCCGAAGATACGCAGTATTTT CAWALGQGAEDTQYF TRBJ2-3 TRBV30 - TRBD1
TGTGCCGGAGGGCCTAGCGGGGGCACAGATACGCAGTATTTT CAGGPSGGTDTQYF TRBJ2-3 TRBV19 - TRBD2
TGTGCCAGCAGAGACTACCCGGGGATTCTGGGGGAAAAACTGTTTTTT CASRDYPGILGEKLFF TRBJ1-4 TRBV28 once -
TGTGCCATCAGGACCTTCAATGCGGGATCCTACAATGAGCAGTTCTTC CAIRTFNAGSYNEQFF TRBJ2-1 TRBV10-3 - -
TGCGCCAGCAGCTTGCGACTGGACAGCACCTCGGGCTACACCTTC CASSLRLDSTSGYTF TRBJ1-2 TRBV5-1 - -
TGTGCCAGCAGCGTACAAGGAGGCGGGGAGCTGTTTTTT CASSVQGGGELFF TRBJ2-2 TRBV9 - -
TGTGCCAGCAGACGGGGCGGGGACAGTGAAAAACTGTTTTTT CASRRGGDSEKLFF TRBJ1-4 TRBV3-1/TRBV3-2 - TRBD1
TGTGCCACCAGTGACCAGGACACTAAGGGGAATAATGAGCAGTTCTTC CATSDQDTKGNNEQFF TRBJ2-1 TRBV24-1 - -
TGTGCCTGGAGTGTACCTAACAGGGGTTACTCACCCCTCCACTTT CAWSVPNRGYSPLHF TRBJ1-6 TRBV30 - TRBD1
TGTGCCAGCAGCCAGTTGGGGCACTCTGAAGCTTTCTTT CASSQLGHSEAFF TRBJ1-1 TRBV3-1/TRBV3-2 - -
TGTGCCAGCAGCCACAGGGCGCTGAACACTGAAGCTTTCTTT CASSHRALNTEAFF TRBJ1-1 TRBV3-1/TRBV3-2 - -
TGTGCCAGCAGCGTAGAGGGGGCTAGCACAGATACGCAGTATTTT CASSVEGASTDTQYF TRBJ2-3 TRBV9 - TRBD1
TGTGCCAGCAGCTTAGTCGGGCTAGCGGGGGCCTTCTACAATGAGCAGTTCTTC CASSLVGLAGAFYNEQFF TRBJ2-1 TRBV7-2 - TRBD2
TGTGCCAGCAGCGTAGTCGGGGAGAGGAACACTGAAGCTTTCTTT CASSVVGERNTEAFF TRBJ1-1 TRBV9 - -
TGTGCCAGCAGCGTAGAGCCCAGGGTTTCACCCCTCCACTTT CASSVEPRVSPLHF TRBJ1-6 TRBV9 - -
TGTGCCAGCAGCCCGACAGGGGAGGACAATCAGCCCCAGCATTTT CASSPTGEDNQPQHF TRBJ1-5 TRBV7-9 - TRBD1
TGTGCCAGCAGCGACGCGGCGATTAACACCGGGGAGCTGTTTTTT CASSDAAINTGELFF TRBJ2-2 TRBV6-5 - -
TGTGCCAGCAGTTTACCGACAGGGGTAGGGGTCGGCGAGCAGTACTTC CASSLPTGVGVGEQYF TRBJ2-7 TRBV27 - TRBD1